These 10 T cell receptor beta chains came from one sample sequenced in a study of blood T cells in healthy people across ages. The authors ran a second PCR of roughly 6 to 12 cycles using a sample-barcoded 5' primer and a J-beta primer mix. MiXCR was run by TCRdb on the 5' RACE reads, yielding one entry per CDR3 protein. The sample records roughly 2 million distinct CDR3 sequences, less than 50% being singletons. Sequenced: blood. These receptors were obtained from a woman aged 40 to 50 in good health.

The chain carries TRBV13 and TRBJ2-1, with 10 bases fitting TRBD2. Germline CDR1 reads PRHDT; CDR2 reads FYEKMQ (reference sequence). The CDR3 is made up of 16 amino acids. V gave up 5 bases and J gave up 4 bases; unmatched junction bases: 8. CDR3 DNA sequence: TGTGCCAGCAGCCAGGGGCCAGCGGGGGGGTACAATGAGCAGTTCTTC. As protein: CASSQGPAGGYNEQFF. Filled out from reference TRBV13 and TRBJ2-1, the complete variable domain reads AAGVIQSPRHLIKEKRETATLKCYPIPRHDTVYWYQQGPGQDPQFLISFYEKMQSDKGSIPDRFSAQQFSDYHSELNMSSLELGDSALYFCASSQGPAGGYNEQFFGPGTRLTVL.

This clonotype was observed a few times. The rearrangement joins TRBV11-1 to TRBJ2-1; no clear D. Trimming cost V 4 bases and J 4 bases, with 8 bases left between them. This CDR3 region has 13 residues. Germline assignment: CDR1 SGHAT and CDR2 FQDESV (reference sequence). CDR3 loop: CASSWPQYNEQFF. DNA for the CDR3: TGTGCCAGCAGCTGGCCGCAGTACAATGAGCAGTTCTTC.

This clonotype has more than one count but fewer than ten. The chain uses TRBV6-5 and TRBJ1-6; weak D call: TRBD1 (5 bases). The CDR3 consists of 13 residues. V lost 5 bases to trimming and J lost 8 bases, with 10 bases between them. The germline gives CDR1 MNHEY, CDR2 SVGAGI. CDR3 loop: CASSPQGDSPLHF. The CDR3 bases are TGTGCCAGCAGTCCCCAGGGTGATTCACCCCTCCACTTT.

The chain employs TRBV6-6 and TRBJ1-2; 10 nucleotides line up with TRBD1. Germline V gene sequence: CDR1 MNHNY, CDR2 SVGAGI (reference sequence). The CDR3 contains 17 residues. Unmatched junction bases numbered 10, after V lost 2 bases and J lost 4 bases. CDR3 DNA: TGTGCCAGCAGTTACCCCCGGCGACAGGGGGCTACCTATGGCTACACCTTC. Protein sequence: CASSYPRRQGATYGYTF.

The rearrangement joins TRBV20-1 to TRBJ2-5; 9 bases are shared with TRBD1. The J call may be incorrect, as the DNA end agrees better with TRBJ2-4. The germline CDR1 and CDR2 sequences are DFQATT and SNEGSKA (reference sequence). The CDR3 is 14 residues long. CDR3 nucleotides: TGCAGTGCTAGAGCGTCCGACAGGGGGGACATTCAGTACTTC. Encoded protein: CSARASDRGDIQYF.

A few counts support this clonotype. The chain couples TRBV12-3 or TRBV12-4 to TRBJ2-1; perhaps TRBD1 as D (5 bases). The CDR3 sequence is 12 residues long. V was shortened by 2 bases and J by 7 bases, with 6 bases between the two germline ends. This CDR3 reads CASSLWTNEQFF. As DNA, the CDR3 is TGTGCCAGCAGTTTATGGACAAATGAGCAGTTCTTC.

This chain uses TRBV9 with TRBJ2-5; TRBD2 aligns across 10 bases. With the DNA end fitting TRBJ2-7 better, the J assignment may be wrong. Germline lookup yields CDR1 SGDLS and CDR2 YYNGEE. This CDR3 has 20 residues. This CDR3 reads CASSNLTSGTSDRAIYEQYF. The CDR3 DNA reads as TGTGCCAGCAGCAACTTAACCTCCGGGACTAGCGATCGGGCTATCTACGAGCAGTACTTC.

This sequence joins TRBV5-1 and TRBJ1-1; maybe TRBD1 (6 bases). The CDR3 runs 15 residues. Germline CDR1 SGHRS, CDR2 YFSETQ. V was cut by 1 base and J by 6 bases, with 16 bases left in between. The CDR3 reads CASSLTGGPRAEAFF. For the CDR3, the DNA is TGCGCCAGCAGCTTGACTGGGGGCCCCCGTGCTGAAGCTTTCTTT. Drawing the rest from reference TRBV5-1 and TRBJ1-1, the complete variable domain is KAGVTQTPRYLIKTRGQQVTLSCSPISGHRSVSWYQQTPGQGLQFLFEYFSETQRNKGNFPGRFSGRQFSNSRSEMNVSTLELGDSALYLCASSLTGGPRAEAFFGQGTRLTVV.

The V gene is TRBV20-1, the J gene TRBJ1-2; D is unresolved. This CDR3 spans 15 amino acids. V was cut by 0 bases and J by 1 base, with 12 bases left in between. Germline CDR1 is DFQATT and CDR2 is SNEGSKA (reference sequence). CDR3 DNA: TGCAGTGCTAGAGATCTCATCCGGAATAACTATGGCTACACCTTC. It translates to CSARDLIRNNYGYTF.

This clonotype was seen once. The chain couples TRBV15 to TRBJ1-5; tentative D call: TRBD1 (6 bases). Per the germline V gene, CDR1 is LNHNV and CDR2 is YYDKDF (reference sequence). The CDR3 spans 12 residues. Trimming left V 5 bases short and J 9 bases short, with 11 bases between. CDR3 coding DNA: TGTGCCACCAGCGGGGACACCGGGCCCCAGCATTTT. This encodes CATSGDTGPQHF.